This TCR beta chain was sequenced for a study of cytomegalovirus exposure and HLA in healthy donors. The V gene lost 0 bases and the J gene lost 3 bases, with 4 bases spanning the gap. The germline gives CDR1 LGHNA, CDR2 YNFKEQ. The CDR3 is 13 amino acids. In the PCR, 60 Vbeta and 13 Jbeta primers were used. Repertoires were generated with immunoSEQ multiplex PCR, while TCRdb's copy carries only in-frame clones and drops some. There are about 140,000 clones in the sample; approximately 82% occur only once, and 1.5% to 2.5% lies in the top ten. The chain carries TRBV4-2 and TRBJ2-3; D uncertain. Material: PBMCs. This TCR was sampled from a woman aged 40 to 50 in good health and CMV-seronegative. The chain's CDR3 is CASSQDMTDTQYF. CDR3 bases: TGTGCCAGCAGCCAAGATATGACAGATACGCAGTATTTT.